This entry features one T cell receptor (beta chain) sequence. The protocol was immunoSEQ multiplex PCR, while the TCRdb copy is restricted to in-frame clones and leaves out a portion. The repertoire holds over 45,000 clones, roughly 89% seen once, with 1.5% to 2% in the top ten. Germline CDR1 and CDR2: MNHNS and SASEGT. The ends were cut back, 3 bases at V and 0 bases at J, with 8 bases in the middle. The CDR3 loop spans 14 amino acids. The record originates from a study of graft-versus-host responses after intestinal transplantation. Study background: After anti-thymocyte globulin induction, recipients took tacrolimus and steroids for around three years.

The material was PBMCs, obtained 26 days after transplant. This rearrangement joins TRBV6-1 to TRBJ1-1; D is uncertain. The sequence came from a human patient who received an intestinal transplant, so some T cells may come from the graft donor. CDR3 DNA: TGTGCCAGCAGTGAGGAGGTTATGAACACTGAAGCTTTCTTT. This encodes CASSEEVMNTEAFF.